This TCR beta chain was identified in a study of T cells after posttransplantation cyclophosphamide. Study conclusions and caveats: Tissue-infiltrating T cells from skin or gut overlapped little with blood T cells. Donor CD8+ memory clones often dominated recipient blood repertoires at later times. Recipient CMV seropositivity and CMV reactivation strongly tracked TRB clonality.

Methotrexate plus calcineurin inhibitor accompanied controls' myeloablative marrow transplants; sampling was 1 year later. This clone has just a few counts. Its target is unknown. TCRdb keeps only in-frame clones here, not all; method: immunoSEQ multiplex PCR. The sample has about 15,000 clones; about nine tenths are singletons. The sequenced sample was PBMCs, obtained after an allogeneic stem cell transplant with a calcineurin inhibitor and methotrexate. This TCR was recovered from a male patient aged 45-60 years who received an allogeneic stem cell transplant from an unrelated donor, was CMV-positive, and had chronic GVHD only. Some T cells may originate from the graft donor.

In DNA form, the CDR3 reads TGCGCCAGCAGCCTCCAGGGAGGAACTGGAAACACCATATATTTT. Translated: CASSLQGGTGNTIYF. V is TRBV4-1 and J is TRBJ1-3; D is possibly TRBD1 (5 bases). CDR3 size: 15 residues. In germline, CDR1 is MGHRA, CDR2 YSYEKL. Trimming shortened V by 4 bases and J by 2 bases, and 12 bases separated the two germline ends.